A single sample is the source of the 21 T cell receptor beta chains below, sequenced in a study of T cells in women clearing cervical HPV infection. Using immunoSEQ multiplex PCR, the repertoire was profiled, and TCRdb retains in-frame clones only, with some absent. This repertoire includes 35,000 to 50,000 clones. The specimen sequenced was blood buffy coat. These receptors were taken from a woman between 18 and 70 years old with a cervical HPV16 infection that either progressed to CIN3+ or cleared (not recorded which).

The CDR3 loop is CASSENAGTGVNTEAFF. CDR3 DNA, as far as it was read: TGTGCCAGCAGTGAAAATGCGGGGACAGGGGTTAACACTGAA. This chain links TRBV2 with TRBJ1-1; 10 positions agree with TRBD1. The observed sequence ends 3 residues before the CDR3 terminus, with the missing tail filled in from the germline J gene. V shed 2 bases and J 2 bases; nucleotides not matched to a gene: 8. Germline lookup yields CDR1 SNHLY and CDR2 FYNNEI. This CDR3 has 17 amino acids.

With regard to this clone: The CDR3 end lies 3 residues beyond the end of the read and is filled in from the germline J gene. This chain connects TRBV2 to TRBJ2-6; 12 bases are a match to TRBD2. CDR1 is SNHLY, CDR2 FYNNEI, per germline. After removal of 4 bases from V and 1 base from J, the junction contained 5 bases not matched to a gene. The CDR3 spans 18 residues. The CDR3 is CASSARLAGVSGANVLTF. The sequenced part of the CDR3 DNA is TGTGCCAGCAGTGCCCGACTAGCGGGAGTGTCTGGGGCCAACGTC.

Turning to this clone: At one end, the junction sequence differs from germline, possibly due to a read error. The CDR3 sequence is CASSLGLTDTQYF. Partial CDR3 DNA: TGTGCTAGCAGCTTAGGTCTCACAGATACG. J is TRBJ2-3 and V is TRBV7-7, with unresolved D. The sequence runs out 3 residues before the end of the CDR3; the remainder is reconstructed from the germline J gene. Germline CDR1 reads SSHAT; CDR2 reads FNYEAQ (reference sequence). The CDR3 spans 13 residues.

Concerning this clone: The read ends 3 residues before the CDR3 terminus; that terminus is restored from the germline J gene. The V and J genes are TRBV19 and TRBJ2-5; D gene ambiguous. V was pared by 1 base and J by 5 bases, with 8 bases between. Germline V gene lookup returns CDR1 LNHDA and CDR2 SQIVND (reference sequence). The CDR3 is 13 amino acids. CDR3 bases read: TGTGCCAGTAGTATAGGACTTCGGGAGACC. Protein product: CASSIGLRET. The whole CDR3 protein reads CASSIGLRETQYF.

The chain's CDR3 is CASSPVRDTGELFF. CDR3 DNA (partial): TGTGCCAGCTCACCCGTACGCGACACCGGGGAG. The J gene is TRBJ2-2, the V gene TRBV18; no reliable D call. The read ends 3 residues early relative to the CDR3; the germline J gene fills the gap. Germline V lookup: CDR1 KGHSH, CDR2 LQKENI. The CDR3 loop spans 14 amino acids. V dropped 3 bases and J dropped 3 bases, with 8 bases sitting between them.

About this clone itself: The read comes to an end 3 residues before the CDR3 does, leaving the germline J gene to fill in the end. This sequence joins TRBV30 and TRBJ2-5; 13 bases line up with TRBD2. The V gene's germline CDR1 is GTSNPN and CDR2 SVGIG (reference sequence). Unmatched junction bases numbered 5, after V lost 1 base and J lost 3 bases. The CDR3 spans 16 residues. CDR3: CAWSELAGGPEETQYF. Incomplete CDR3 DNA: TGTGCCTGGAGTGAACTAGCGGGGGGGCCTGAAGAGACC. The full variable domain, rest sourced from reference TRBV30 and TRBJ2-5, is SQTIHQWPATLVQPVGSPLSLECTVEGTSNPNLYWYRQAAGRGLQLLFYSVGIGQISSEVPQNLSASRPQDRQFILSSKKLLLSDSGFYLCAWSELAGGPEETQYFGPGTRLLVL.

Concerning this clone itself: Coverage ceases 3 residues before the CDR3 finishes, and the germline J gene fills in the end. J is TRBJ2-3 and V is TRBV19, with 9 bases lining up with TRBD2. Germline V gene data show CDR1 as LNHDA and CDR2 as SQIVND (reference sequence). The CDR3 loop spans 15 amino acids. Trimming took 1 base from V and 6 from J; bases not matched to a gene: 5. The part of the CDR3 DNA that was read is TGTGCCAGTAGTATAGGAGCGGGGGGCGGTGATACG. Translating gives CASSIGAGGGDT. The complete CDR3 protein is CASSIGAGGGDTQYF.

As for this clone: The CDR3 end is not reached by the read, which stops 3 residues before it; the germline J gene fills it in. V is TRBV5-4 and J is TRBJ1-1; 8 nucleotides align to TRBD1. CDR3 length equals 13 residues. Trimming at V came to 4 bases and at J to 4 bases, leaving 3 bases not matched to a gene. Germline V gene data show CDR1 as SGHNT and CDR2 as YYREEE (reference sequence). The DNA read from the CDR3 is TGTGCCAGCAGCAGAACAGGGGGCACTGAA. Amino acids: CASSRTGGTE. The whole CDR3 is CASSRTGGTEAFF.

A note on this clone: With the read ending 3 residues before the CDR3 end, the germline J gene is used to fill in that end. This rearrangement joins TRBV6-1 to TRBJ1-4; 7 bases are shared with TRBD1. This CDR3 is built from 15 residues. Trimming at V came to 3 bases and at J to 8 bases, leaving 9 bases not matched to a gene. CDR1 is MNHNS, CDR2 SASEGT, per germline. CDR3 DNA, as far as it was read: TGTGCCAGCAGTGAGAGACAGGGAGGATTGGAAAAA. Its protein is CASSERQGGLEK. The entire CDR3 protein reads CASSERQGGLEKLFF.

Worth noting for this clone: The read ends 3 residues shy of where the CDR3 ends; the end is completed using the germline J gene. The chain employs TRBV13 and TRBJ2-1; 7 positions agree with TRBD2. Germline V gene data show CDR1 as PRHDT and CDR2 as FYEKMQ (reference sequence). CDR3 size: 15 residues. With V trimmed by 1 base and J by 6 bases, 6 bases remained unmatched. The CDR3 is CASSLVSLAVNEQFF. The sequenced part of the CDR3 DNA is TGTGCCAGCAGCTTAGTTAGCCTAGCGGTCAATGAG. Drawing the rest from reference TRBV13 and TRBJ2-1, the complete variable domain is AAGVIQSPRHLIKEKRETATLKCYPIPRHDTVYWYQQGPGQDPQFLISFYEKMQSDKGSIPDRFSAQQFSDYHSELNMSSLELGDSALYFCASSLVSLAVNEQFFGPGTRLTVL.

As to this clone: Coverage ceases 3 residues before the CDR3 finishes, and the germline J gene fills in the end. The chain combines TRBV19 with TRBJ1-4; 9 bases line up with TRBD1. CDR1 LNHDA and CDR2 SQIVND come from the germline V gene (reference sequence). The CDR3 contains 19 residues. V lost 5 bases and J lost 0; bases outside the gene matches: 13. The part of the CDR3 DNA that was read is TGTGCCAGTAGTCCGGTCCCGGGACAGGGTGGAGCAACTAATGAAAAA. Translated: CASSPVPGQGGATNEK. Given in full, the CDR3 is CASSPVPGQGGATNEKLFF.

Worth noting for this clone: Sequencing ends 3 residues short of the CDR3 end; the germline J gene provides the rest. The chain has TRBV6-1 and TRBJ1-2; no firm D call. The V end was cut by 1 base, the J end by 6 bases, with 12 bases between. The germline CDR1 and CDR2 sequences are MNHNS and SASEGT. The CDR3 runs to 14 residues. The CDR3 protein is CASSEGPPADGYTF. The part of the CDR3 DNA that was read is TGTGCCAGCAGTGAAGGGCCCCCGGCGGATGGC.

Comment on this clone: The read finishes 3 residues shy of the CDR3 end, and the germline J gene is used to complete it. This chain connects TRBV5-1 to TRBJ1-1, with 11 bases that match TRBD1. V lost 3 bases, J lost 1 base, and 17 bases stayed unmatched. This CDR3 comprises 20 residues. CDR1 is SGHRS, CDR2 YFSETQ, per germline. The sequenced part of the CDR3 DNA is TGCGCCAGCAGCTCTCCCCGGACAGGGGGCATTTTCGGAAGGAACACTGAA. It is translated as CASSSPRTGGIFGRNTE. The complete CDR3 sequence is CASSSPRTGGIFGRNTEAFF.

Concerning this clone itself: The read terminates 3 residues ahead of where the CDR3 ends, so the germline J gene completes it. This sequence joins TRBV20-1 and TRBJ1-2; D is possibly TRBD1 (6 bases). The CDR3 is made up of 14 amino acids. V was clipped by 5 bases and J by 6 bases, with 19 bases between them. CDR1 and CDR2 from the germline V gene are DFQATT and SNEGSKA (reference sequence). CDR3 bases read: TGCAGTGCTCCAGGTGGTGGGGGCGAGGATGGC. Its protein is CSAPGGGGEDG. The complete CDR3 reads CSAPGGGGEDGYTF.

Notes on this clone: Sequencing ends 3 residues short of the CDR3 end; the germline J gene provides the rest. V and J are TRBV7-9 and TRBJ2-5, with 7 bases matching TRBD1. The junction had 3 bases not matched to a gene; V was cut back by 1 base and J by 4 bases. Per the germline V gene, CDR1 is SEHNR and CDR2 is FQNEAQ (reference sequence). The CDR3 extends over 14 amino acids. The CDR3 DNA, read in part, is TGTGCCAGCAGCTTAGGGGCAGGGGGAGAGACC. Its protein is CASSLGAGGET. The whole CDR3 sequence is CASSLGAGGETQYF.

The chain's CDR3 is CASSWTGDFYGYTF. The DNA read from the CDR3 is TGTGCCAGCAGCTGGACAGGTGATTTCTATGGC. The chain is built from TRBV2 and TRBJ1-2; 7 bases are a match to TRBD1. Read data end 3 residues before the CDR3 end; the end is taken from the germline J gene. J was trimmed by 4 bases and V by 6 bases; bases with no gene match: 8. CDR3 length: 14 residues. Germline loops: CDR1 SNHLY, CDR2 FYNNEI.

With regard to this clone: The read ends 3 residues early relative to the CDR3; the germline J gene fills the gap. The rearrangement links TRBV5-6 to TRBJ2-7; possibly TRBD1 for D (5 bases). This CDR3 has 15 residues. V gave up 1 base and J gave up 4 bases, with 15 bases separating them. CDR1 and CDR2 from the germline V gene are SGHDT and YYEEEE. The CDR3 bases that were read are TGTGCCAGCAGCTTGAGGGGTCAGTATTTTTACGAG. This gives the protein CASSLRGQYFYE. The full CDR3 is CASSLRGQYFYEQYF.

Concerning this clone itself: Sequencing ends 3 residues short of the CDR3 end; the germline J gene provides the rest. This sequence joins TRBV5-1 and TRBJ1-1; the D gene is possibly TRBD1 (5 bases). Germline CDR1 SGHRS, CDR2 YFSETQ. The germline V and J ends were trimmed by 4 bases and 3 bases, with 13 bases remaining between them. The CDR3 contains 14 residues. The part of the CDR3 DNA that was read is TGCGCCAGCAGCGCCAGGGTAGGGGACACTGAA. Protein product: CASSARVGDTE. The complete CDR3 protein is CASSARVGDTEAFF.

With regard to this clone: The read stops 3 residues short of the end of the CDR3; the missing end is completed from the germline J gene. This chain connects TRBV7-2 to TRBJ2-1, with TRBD2 matching over 8 bases. The length of the CDR3 is 15 residues. Losses at the gene ends were 0 bases for V and 4 bases for J; bases not matched to a gene: 2. Germline V gene data show CDR1 as SGHTA and CDR2 as FQGNSA. The DNA read from the CDR3 is TGTGCCAGCAGCTTAGCGGGACTAGTATACAATGAG. As protein: CASSLAGLVYNE. The complete CDR3 reads CASSLAGLVYNEQFF.

For this clone: The read stops 3 residues short of the end of the CDR3; the missing end is completed from the germline J gene. The chain has TRBV20-1 and TRBJ1-2; D is unclear. This CDR3 contains 12 residues. Germline V CDR1 and CDR2: DFQATT, SNEGSKA (reference sequence). Trimming stripped 6 bases from V and 1 base from J, with 9 bases between. The covered CDR3 bases are TGCAGTGCCCCCACTAATAACTATGGC. Translation gives CSAPTNNYG. The complete CDR3 reads CSAPTNNYGYTF.

Regarding this clone: Read data end 3 residues before the CDR3 end; the end is taken from the germline J gene. This rearrangement joins TRBV2 to TRBJ1-4; perhaps TRBD1 as D (5 bases). Trimming took off 6 bases at V and 2 bases at J, with 16 bases between the two ends. The CDR3 covers 16 residues. Germline loops: CDR1 SNHLY, CDR2 FYNNEI. The CDR3 sequence: CASSLPRGSTNEKLFF. Partial CDR3 DNA: TGTGCCAGCAGCCTGCCGCGGGGGTCGACTAATGAAAAA.